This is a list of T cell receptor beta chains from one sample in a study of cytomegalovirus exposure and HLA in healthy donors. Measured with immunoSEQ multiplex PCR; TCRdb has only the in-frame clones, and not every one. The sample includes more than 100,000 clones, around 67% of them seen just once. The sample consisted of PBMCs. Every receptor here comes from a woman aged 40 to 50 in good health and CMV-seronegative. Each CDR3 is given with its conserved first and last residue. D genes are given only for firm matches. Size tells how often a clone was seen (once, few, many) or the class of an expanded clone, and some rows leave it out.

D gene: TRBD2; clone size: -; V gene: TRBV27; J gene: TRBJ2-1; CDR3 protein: CASSAPGLAVYNEQFF; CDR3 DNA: TGTGCTAGCAGTGCCCCGGGACTAGCGGTCTACAATGAGCAGTTCTTC
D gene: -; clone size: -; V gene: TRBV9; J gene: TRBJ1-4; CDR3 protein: CASSVGVGSYEKLFF; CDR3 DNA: TGTGCCAGCAGCGTAGGGGTGGGCAGTTATGAAAAACTGTTTTTT
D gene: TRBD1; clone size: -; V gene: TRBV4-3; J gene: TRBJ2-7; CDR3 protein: CASSQAGGGYEQYF; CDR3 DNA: TGCGCCAGCAGCCAAGCAGGGGGCGGGTACGAGCAGTACTTC
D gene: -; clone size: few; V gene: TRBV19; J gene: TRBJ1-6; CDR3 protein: CATKYREQNSPLHF; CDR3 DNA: TGTGCCACTAAATATCGGGAGCAGAATTCACCCCTCCACTTT
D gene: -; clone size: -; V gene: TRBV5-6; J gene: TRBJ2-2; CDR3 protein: CASSPTSTYTGELFF; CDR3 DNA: TGTGCCAGCAGCCCCACGAGCACGTACACCGGGGAGCTGTTTTTT
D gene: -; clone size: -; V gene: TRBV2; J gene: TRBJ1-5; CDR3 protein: CASRQDSNQPQHF; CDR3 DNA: TGTGCCAGCCGACAGGATAGCAATCAGCCCCAGCATTTT
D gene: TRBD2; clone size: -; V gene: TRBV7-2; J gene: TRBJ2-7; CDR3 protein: CASSREAGEGGQYF; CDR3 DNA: TGTGCCAGCAGCCGGGAAGCGGGGGAGGGGGGGCAGTACTTC
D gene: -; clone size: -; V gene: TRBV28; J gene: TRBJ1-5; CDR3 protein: CGAGEADQPQHF; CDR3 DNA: TGTGGGGCGGGGGAGGCGGATCAGCCCCAGCATTTT
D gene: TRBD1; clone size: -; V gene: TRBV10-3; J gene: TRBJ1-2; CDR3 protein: CAIQGRYGYTF; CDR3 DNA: TGTGCCATACAGGGGAGGTATGGCTACACCTTC
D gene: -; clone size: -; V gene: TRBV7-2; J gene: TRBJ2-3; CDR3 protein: CASSSTSPLTDTQYF; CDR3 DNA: TGTGCCAGCAGCTCAACTAGCCCCCTCACAGATACGCAGTATTTT
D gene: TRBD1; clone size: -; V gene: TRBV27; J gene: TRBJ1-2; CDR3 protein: CASSPRQGGIYGYTF; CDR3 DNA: TGTGCCAGCAGTCCGAGACAGGGGGGAATCTATGGCTACACCTTC
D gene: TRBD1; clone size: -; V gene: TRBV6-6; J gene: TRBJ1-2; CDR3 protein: CASSPPDRGPNYGYTF; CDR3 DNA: TGTGCCAGCAGTCCCCCGGACAGGGGACCTAACTATGGCTACACCTTC
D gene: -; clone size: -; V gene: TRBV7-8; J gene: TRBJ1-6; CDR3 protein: CASSHRQPNSPLHF; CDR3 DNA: TGTGCCAGCAGCCACAGACAGCCGAATTCACCCCTCCACTTT
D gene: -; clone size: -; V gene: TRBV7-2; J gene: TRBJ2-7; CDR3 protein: CASSSQGYEQYF; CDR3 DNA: TGTGCCAGCAGCTCCCAGGGGTACGAGCAGTACTTC
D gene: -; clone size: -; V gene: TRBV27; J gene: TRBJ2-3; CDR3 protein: CASSFEGTSDTQYF; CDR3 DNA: TGTGCCAGCAGTTTTGAAGGGACATCAGATACGCAGTATTTT
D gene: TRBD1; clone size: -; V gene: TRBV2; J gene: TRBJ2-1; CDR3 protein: CASSEQGADYNEQFF; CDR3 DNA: TGTGCCAGCAGTGAACAGGGGGCGGACTACAATGAGCAGTTCTTC
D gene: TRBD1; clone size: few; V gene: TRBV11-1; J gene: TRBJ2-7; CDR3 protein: CASSHSTQGAHEQYF; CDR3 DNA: TGTGCCAGCAGCCATAGTACGCAGGGGGCCCACGAGCAGTACTTC
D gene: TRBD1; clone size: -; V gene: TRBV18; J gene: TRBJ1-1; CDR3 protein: CASSSDRGPTEAFF; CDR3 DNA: TGTGCCAGCTCATCCGACAGGGGGCCCACTGAAGCTTTCTTT
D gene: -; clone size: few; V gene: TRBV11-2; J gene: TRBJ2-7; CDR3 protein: CASSLGGASSYEQYF; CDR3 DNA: TGTGCCAGCAGCCTTGGAGGGGCGAGCTCCTACGAGCAGTACTTC
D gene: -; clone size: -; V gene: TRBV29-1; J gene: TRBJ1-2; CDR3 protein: CSDAEGGPYGYTF; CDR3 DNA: TGCAGCGACGCGGAGGGAGGCCCCTATGGCTACACCTTC
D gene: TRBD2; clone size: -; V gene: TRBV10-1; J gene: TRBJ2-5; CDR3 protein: CASSGGTSVGETQYF; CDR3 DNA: TGCGCCAGCAGTGGAGGGACTAGCGTAGGAGAGACCCAGTACTTC
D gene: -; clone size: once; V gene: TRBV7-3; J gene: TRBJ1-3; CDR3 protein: CASSLNGDSGNTIYF; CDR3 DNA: TGTGCCAGCAGCTTAAACGGAGACTCTGGAAACACCATATATTTT
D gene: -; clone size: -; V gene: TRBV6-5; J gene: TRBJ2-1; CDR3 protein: CASRKGSDEQFF; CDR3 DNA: TGTGCCAGCAGGAAGGGGTCGGATGAGCAGTTCTTC
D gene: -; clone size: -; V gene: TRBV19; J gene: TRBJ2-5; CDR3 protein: CASSPGQLKETQYF; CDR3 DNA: TGTGCCAGTAGCCCAGGACAGCTAAAAGAGACCCAGTACTTC
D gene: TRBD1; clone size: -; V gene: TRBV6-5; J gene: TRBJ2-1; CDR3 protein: CASSHGTGGRNEQFF; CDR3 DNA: TGTGCCAGCAGCCACGGGACAGGGGGCCGCAATGAGCAGTTCTTC
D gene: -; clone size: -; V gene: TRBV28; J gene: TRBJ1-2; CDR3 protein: CASSFVGRDYGYTF; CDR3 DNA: TGTGCCAGCAGTTTTGTGGGGAGGGACTATGGCTACACCTTC
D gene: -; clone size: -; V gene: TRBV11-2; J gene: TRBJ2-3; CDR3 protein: CASSAWRESDTQYF; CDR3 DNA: TGTGCCAGCAGCGCGTGGAGGGAGAGCGATACGCAGTATTTT